The 9 T cell receptor beta chains below come from one sample, sequenced in a study of technical replicates of blood from four donors. Produced via immunoSEQ multiplex PCR; TCRdb's table is partial and in-frame only. In the table there are around 69,000 clones, roughly 90% of which are singletons. Sequenced sample: PBMCs. The source is a human donor in good health. Some clones in this sample may be carry-over from other donors' samples.

This chain uses TRBV2 with TRBJ1-4; 10 nucleotides agree with TRBD1. The germline V gene has CDR1 SNHLY and CDR2 FYNNEI. The V gene end was trimmed by 7 bases and the J gene end by 13 bases; junction bases not matched to a gene: 12. This CDR3 comprises 14 residues. The CDR3 nucleotides are TGTGCCAGCACCAAGGACAGGGGGGAATACATACTGTTTTTT. This translates into CASTKDRGEYILFF.

The rearrangement uses TRBV9 and TRBJ1-1; 7 bases are shared with TRBD1. Looked up from germline, CDR1 is SGDLS and CDR2 is YYNGEE. The V gene end was trimmed by 2 bases and the J gene end by 5 bases; junction bases not matched to a gene: 6. This CDR3 region has 14 residues. CDR3 protein: CASSVTGEGTEAFF. The CDR3 coding sequence is TGTGCCAGCAGCGTTACAGGGGAAGGGACTGAAGCTTTCTTT.

The CDR3 region is CAWSVQVQDEQFF. The CDR3 region has the DNA TGTGCCTGGAGTGTACAAGTTCAAGATGAGCAGTTCTTC. The gene calls are TRBV30 and TRBJ2-1; D is undetermined. The CDR3 extends over 13 amino acids. Germline V gene sequence: CDR1 GTSNPN, CDR2 SVGIG (reference sequence). Trimming took 0 bases from V and 8 from J, leaving 11 bases between them. The full variable domain, with the rest looked up from reference TRBV30 and TRBJ2-1, is SQTIHQWPATLVQPVGSPLSLECTVEGTSNPNLYWYRQAAGRGLQLLFYSVGIGQISSEVPQNLSASRPQDRQFILSSKKLLLSDSGFYLCAWSVQVQDEQFFGPGTRLTVL.

V gene TRBV4-1 combines with J gene TRBJ1-2, with 9 bases fitting TRBD1. Trimming at V came to 0 bases and at J to 7 bases, leaving 6 bases not matched to a gene. Germline V CDR1 and CDR2: MGHRA, YSYEKL. The CDR3 is 15 residues long. DNA of the CDR3: TGCGCCAGCAGCCAAGACCTGGGACAGGGTCTTGGCTACACCTTC. Translated: CASSQDLGQGLGYTF.

CDR3 nucleotide sequence: TGTGCCAGCTCACCTCCTCAGGGTGAGCAGTTCTTC. Residues: CASSPPQGEQFF. The V gene is TRBV18, the J gene TRBJ2-1; weak D call: TRBD1 (5 bases). Germline CDR1 KGHSH, CDR2 LQKENI. V was shortened by 3 bases and J by 9 bases, with 9 bases between the two germline ends. CDR3 length: 12 residues.

V is TRBV2 and J is TRBJ1-2, with 8 bases fitting TRBD1. This CDR3 has 15 amino acids. Unmatched junction bases numbered 8, after V lost 5 bases and J lost 3 bases. Per the germline V gene, CDR1 is SNHLY and CDR2 is FYNNEI. CDR3 nucleotides: TGTGCCAGCAGTCGTACAGGGGGATATGACTATGGCTACACCTTC. Residues: CASSRTGGYDYGYTF.

V is TRBV7-2 and J is TRBJ1-6; the D is unclear. Germline CDR1 and CDR2: SGHTA and FQGNSA. The V and J ends lost 2 bases and 6 bases respectively, with 8 bases between them. The CDR3 has 14 amino acids. In nucleotides, the CDR3 is TGTGCCAGCAGCTTACAGGTCGCTAATTCACCCCTCCACTTT. Residues: CASSLQVANSPLHF.

This rearrangement joins TRBV5-5 to TRBJ1-6; 7 bases match TRBD1. CDR1 SGHKS and CDR2 YYEKEE come from the germline V gene (reference sequence). The CDR3 consists of 17 residues. V shed 8 bases and J 3 bases; nucleotides not matched to a gene: 14. CDR3: CASQTGIFQGYNSPLHF. CDR3 in DNA: TGTGCCAGTCAGACAGGGATCTTTCAGGGCTATAATTCACCCCTCCACTTT. Using reference TRBV5-5 and TRBJ1-6 for the parts outside the CDR3, the full variable domain is DAGVTQSPTHLIKTRGQQVTLRCSPISGHKSVSWYQQVLGQGPQFIFQYYEKEERGRGNFPDRFSARQFPNYSSELNVNALLLGDSALYLCASQTGIFQGYNSPLHFGNGTRLTVT.

The gene calls are TRBV7-8 and TRBJ1-1; D is uncertain. Germline lookup yields CDR1 SGHVS and CDR2 FQNEAQ. CDR3 length: 12 residues. V lost 3 bases to trimming and J lost 8 bases, with 10 bases between them. The CDR3 reads CASSLGQVEAFF. The CDR3 region has the DNA TGTGCCAGCAGCTTGGGCCAGGTGGAAGCTTTCTTT.